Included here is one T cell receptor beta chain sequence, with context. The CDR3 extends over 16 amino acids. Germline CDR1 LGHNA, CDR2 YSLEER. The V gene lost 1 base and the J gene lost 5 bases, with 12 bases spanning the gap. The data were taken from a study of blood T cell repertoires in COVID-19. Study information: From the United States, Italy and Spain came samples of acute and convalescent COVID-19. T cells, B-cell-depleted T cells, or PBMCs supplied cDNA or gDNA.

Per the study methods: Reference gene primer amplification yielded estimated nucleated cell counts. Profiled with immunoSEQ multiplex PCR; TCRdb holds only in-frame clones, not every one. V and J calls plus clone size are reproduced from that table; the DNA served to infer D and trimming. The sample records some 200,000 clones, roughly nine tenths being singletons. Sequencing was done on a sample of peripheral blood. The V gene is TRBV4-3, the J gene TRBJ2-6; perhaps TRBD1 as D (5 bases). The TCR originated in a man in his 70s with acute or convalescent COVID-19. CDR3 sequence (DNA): TGCGCCAGCAGCCAAGGGGGCGCAACCAGGGCCAACGTCCTGACTTTC. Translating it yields CASSQGGATRANVLTF.